Following are 20 T cell receptor beta chains from one sample sequenced in a study of blood T cell repertoires in COVID-19. Some clones are missing from TCRdb's copy, which holds only in-frame ones; the method was immunoSEQ multiplex PCR. The sample records about 210,000 clones, 83% being singletons. The specimen was peripheral blood. These receptors all stem from a woman between 45 and 65 years old with acute or convalescent COVID-19.

The gene calls are TRBV29-1 and TRBJ1-1; D remains unclear. The length of the CDR3 is 11 residues. V lost 2 bases and J lost 7, with 8 bases in between. The germline V gene has CDR1 SQVTM and CDR2 ANQGSEA. The CDR3 reads CSVEFKLEAFF. DNA for the CDR3: TGCAGCGTTGAATTTAAGCTTGAAGCTTTCTTT.

The chain uses TRBV19 and TRBJ1-1, with D unresolved. Trimming removed 7 bases at V and 0 bases at J, with 9 bases between. The CDR3 totals 13 residues. Germline CDR1 LNHDA, CDR2 SQIVND (reference sequence). CDR3 sequence: CASMENLNTEAFF. DNA of the CDR3: TGTGCCAGTATGGAGAACCTGAACACTGAAGCTTTCTTT.

CDR3 nucleotides: TGTGCCAGCAGTGGAGGGCGGGCTGCCACCGGGGAGCTGTTTTTT. Translation gives CASSGGRAATGELFF. The chain recombines TRBV2 with TRBJ2-2; maybe TRBD2 (5 bases). V lost 4 bases and J 4 bases, leaving 13 bases between the germline ends. The CDR3 runs to 15 residues. Germline V CDR1 and CDR2: SNHLY, FYNNEI.

The J gene is TRBJ2-3, the V gene TRBV5-1; 8 bases line up with TRBD2. V dropped 2 bases and J dropped 0; count of bases not matched to a gene: 5. The CDR3 is made up of 16 amino acids. CDR1 and CDR2 from the germline V gene are SGHRS and YFSETQ. The CDR3, as DNA: TGCGCCAGCAGCTTCTTAGCGGGAACGAGCACAGATACGCAGTATTTT. It translates to CASSFLAGTSTDTQYF.

This clone showed up just a few times. The chain employs TRBV28 and TRBJ2-1; 12 nucleotides agree with TRBD2. Per the germline V gene, CDR1 is MDHEN and CDR2 is SYDVKM. The CDR3 runs to 16 residues. With 1 base clipped from V and 8 bases from J, the junction kept 6 bases outside the gene matches. The CDR3 DNA is TGTGCCAGCAGTTTATATCGACTAGCGGGAGTCGATGAGCAGTTCTTC. This encodes CASSLYRLAGVDEQFF.

Turning to this clone: One junction end disagrees with the germline gene, perhaps due to a read error. The V call is TRBV28, the J call TRBJ1-3, with D unresolved. Germline CDR1 reads MDHEN; CDR2 reads SYDVKM. The CDR3 runs 12 residues. The chain's CDR3 is CASSLKLAGLDF. CDR3 DNA: TGTGCCAGCAGTTTAAAGTTAGCGGGTTTGGATTTT.

V gene TRBV19 combines with J gene TRBJ2-7; no firm D call. Germline assignment: CDR1 LNHDA and CDR2 SQIVND (reference sequence). The CDR3 length is 13 residues. V was pared by 3 bases and J by 5 bases, with 11 bases between. CDR3 DNA sequence: TGTGCCAGTAGTATCCGACTGAGTAACGAGCAGTACTTC. This translates into CASSIRLSNEQYF.

The rearrangement links TRBV9 to TRBJ2-1; 9 positions agree with TRBD2. This CDR3 region has 15 residues. Germline CDR1 and CDR2: SGDLS and YYNGEE. V lost 0 bases to trimming and J lost 10 bases; unmatched junction nucleotides: 8. The CDR3 DNA is TGTGCCAGCAGCGTAGATGCGGGAGGGCCCGGGGAGCAGTTCTTC. Protein product: CASSVDAGGPGEQFF.

This clone was seen a handful of times. The chain joins TRBV27 to TRBJ2-1, with 14 bases lining up with TRBD2. J lost 5 bases, V lost 5 bases, and 17 bases had no gene match. The CDR3 sequence is 20 residues long. Per germline, CDR1 MNHEY and CDR2 SMNVEV (reference sequence). The CDR3 spells CASSLLGLAGGSRTDNEQFF. CDR3 sequence (DNA): TGTGCCAGCAGTCTGCTCGGACTAGCGGGAGGCTCCCGTACCGACAATGAGCAGTTCTTC.

V usage is TRBV28 and J usage is TRBJ2-5; 8 bases line up with TRBD1. This CDR3 has 14 residues. With V trimmed by 5 bases and J by 2 bases, 4 bases remained unmatched. In germline, CDR1 is MDHEN, CDR2 SYDVKM. CDR3 bases: TGTGCCAGCAGTAAACGGACAGGGCAAGAGACCCAGTACTTC. Protein: CASSKRTGQETQYF.

The chain links TRBV28 to TRBJ1-2; 7 bases fit TRBD1. Losses at the gene ends were 2 bases for V and 4 bases for J; bases not matched to a gene: 7. The CDR3 is 15 residues long. Germline CDR1 and CDR2: MDHEN and SYDVKM. CDR3 DNA: TGTGCCAGCAGTTTAAAGGGGGCTTATGTCTATGGCTACACCTTC. It specifies CASSLKGAYVYGYTF.

The rearrangement joins TRBV6-5 to TRBJ1-1; TRBD1 is a possible D gene (6 bases). Germline assignment: CDR1 MNHEY and CDR2 SVGAGI. The CDR3 extends over 16 amino acids. Deletions cut 3 bases from V and 0 bases from J, with 14 bases between. As DNA, the CDR3 is TGTGCCAGCAGTTATTATCGAGGGGGAGTGAACACTGAAGCTTTCTTT. This translates into CASSYYRGGVNTEAFF.

The chain joins TRBV18 to TRBJ2-3; 11 nucleotides line up with TRBD2. Losses at the gene ends were 3 bases for V and 0 bases for J; bases not matched to a gene: 5. The CDR3 has 17 amino acids. Germline V gene lookup returns CDR1 KGHSH and CDR2 LQKENI. Here the CDR3 reads CASSPFRTSGSTDTQYF. In DNA form, the CDR3 reads TGTGCCAGCTCACCCTTCAGGACTAGCGGGAGCACAGATACGCAGTATTTT.

This rearrangement joins TRBV23-1 to TRBJ2-7, with D possibly being TRBD2 (6 bases). TRBV23-1 is placed among ORFs of uncertain function. V was trimmed by 7 bases and J by 2 bases, leaving 18 bases between them. CDR3 length equals 15 residues. CDR3 in amino acids: CASTWMRTNTYEQYF. CDR3 coding DNA: TGCGCCAGCACCTGGATGAGGACTAACACCTACGAGCAGTACTTC.

A single count supports this clone. The J gene is TRBJ2-7, the V gene TRBV10-1; a possible D gene is TRBD2 (6 bases). Germline V gene data show CDR1 as WNHNN and CDR2 as SYGVQD (reference sequence). The CDR3 runs to 14 residues. The V end lost 2 bases, the J end lost 3 bases, and 11 bases lay between the germline ends. The chain's CDR3 is CASSEGGTGYEQYF. Written as DNA, the CDR3 is TGCGCCAGCAGTGAGGGGGGGACGGGCTACGAGCAGTACTTC.

The CDR3 sequence is CARRRDFQHF. The CDR3 coding sequence is TGTGCCAGGCGACGGGACTTCCAGCATTTT. V gene TRBV27 combines with J gene TRBJ1-5; D may be TRBD1 (5 bases). This CDR3 is built from 10 residues. Germline CDR1 reads MNHEY; CDR2 reads SMNVEV (reference sequence). V was pared by 9 bases and J by 12 bases, with 12 bases between.

The V call is TRBV19, the J call TRBJ1-1; unclear D gene. Trimming took 7 bases from V and 1 from J, leaving 7 bases between them. CDR3 length: 12 residues. Germline V gene data show CDR1 as LNHDA and CDR2 as SQIVND (reference sequence). The CDR3 DNA follows: TGTGCCAGTATCGAGGGGAACACTGAAGCTTTCTTT. It is translated as CASIEGNTEAFF. Full variable domain (rest looked up from reference TRBV19 and TRBJ1-1): DGGITQSPKYLFRKEGQNVTLSCEQNLNHDAMYWYRQDPGQGLRLIYYSQIVNDFQKGDIAEGYSVSREKKESFPLTVTSAQKNPTAFYLCASIEGNTEAFFGQGTRLTVV.

This chain uses TRBV6-5 with TRBJ1-3; no definite D call. This CDR3 comprises 14 residues. Trimming removed 2 bases from V and 2 bases from J, with 7 bases in between. Germline CDR1 and CDR2: MNHEY and SVGAGI. The CDR3 here is CASSYGLAGNTIYF. The CDR3, as DNA: TGTGCCAGCAGTTACGGTTTAGCTGGAAACACCATATATTTT.

The CDR3 nucleotides read TGCGCCAGCAGCTTGGGTTTAGGAAACACCATATATTTT. It translates to CASSLGLGNTIYF. The gene calls are TRBV5-1 and TRBJ1-3, with D uncertain. In germline, CDR1 is SGHRS, CDR2 YFSETQ. This CDR3 contains 13 residues. Trimming pared 0 bases from V and 4 bases from J, leaving 5 bases between. The whole variable domain, filled in from reference TRBV5-1 and TRBJ1-3, reads KAGVTQTPRYLIKTRGQQVTLSCSPISGHRSVSWYQQTPGQGLQFLFEYFSETQRNKGNFPGRFSGRQFSNSRSEMNVSTLELGDSALYLCASSLGLGNTIYFGEGSWLTVV.

J is TRBJ2-6 and V is TRBV6-4; D perhaps matches TRBD1 (6 bases). V lost 4 bases and J lost 2, with 9 bases in between. This CDR3 has 15 amino acids. The V gene's germline CDR1 is MRHNA and CDR2 SNTAGT. CDR3 nucleotide sequence: TGTGCCAGCAGTGCACAGGGTCCTGGGGCCAACGTCCTGACTTTC. This gives the protein CASSAQGPGANVLTF.